These 21 T cell receptor beta chains were sequenced from one sample in a study of cytomegalovirus exposure and HLA in healthy donors. PCR used 60 Vbeta primers and 13 Jbeta primers. Repertoires were generated with immunoSEQ multiplex PCR, while TCRdb's copy carries only in-frame clones and drops some. Of roughly 110,000 clones listed, 65% to 85% are singletons. Sequenced: PBMCs. The origin of the receptors is a man aged 18 to 30 in good health and CMV-seronegative.

The CDR3 DNA reads TGTGCCACCAAAGGACAGTACCCTGAAGCTTTCTTT. This sequence encodes CATKGQYPEAFF. The chain recombines TRBV28 with TRBJ1-1; the D gene is possibly TRBD1 (6 bases). Germline CDR1 MDHEN, CDR2 SYDVKM. V was clipped by 10 bases and J by 6 bases, with 15 bases between them. CDR3 length: 12 amino acids.

The chain joins TRBV28 to TRBJ2-5; D might be TRBD1 (5 bases). With 0 bases removed from V and 6 bases from J, the gap between germline ends came to 11 bases. Germline lookup yields CDR1 MDHEN and CDR2 SYDVKM. The CDR3 is 14 amino acids. CDR3: CASSLWPGSKTQYF. CDR3 sequence (DNA): TGTGCCAGCAGTTTATGGCCAGGGTCAAAGACCCAGTACTTC.

In this sample, this clone turned up once. V and J are TRBV29-1 and TRBJ1-2; the D gene is possibly TRBD1 (5 bases). The V and J ends lost 6 bases and 4 bases respectively, with 12 bases between them. Germline loops: CDR1 SQVTM, CDR2 ANQGSEA. This CDR3 is 12 amino acids long. The DNA of the CDR3 is TGCAGCGTCGTAGACAGTAGCTATGGCTACACCTTC. Protein sequence: CSVVDSSYGYTF.

J is TRBJ2-2 and V is TRBV6-4; D possibly corresponds to TRBD2 (7 bases). The CDR3 runs 15 residues. Germline values: CDR1 MRHNA, CDR2 SNTAGT. The ends were cut back, 4 bases at V and 4 bases at J, with 13 bases in the middle. The DNA for the CDR3 is TGTGCCAGCAGTGCGGGGGGCGGCTCCACCGGGGAGCTGTTTTTT. This encodes CASSAGGGSTGELFF.

As for this clone: A junction end diverges from the germline sequence, so it may reflect a read error. V gene TRBV12-5 combines with J gene TRBJ1-1, with TRBD1 matching 8 bases. The CDR3 sequence is 18 residues long. CDR1 and CDR2 from the germline V gene are LGHNT and FRNRAP. The CDR3 DNA sequence: TGTGCTAGTGGCTTGGGGCTGGCGACAGGGGACTTGAACACTGAAGCTTTCTTT. Translated, it gives CASGLGLATGDLNTEAFF.

The genes are TRBV11-1 and TRBJ1-2; D might be TRBD1 (6 bases). V was pared by 4 bases and J by 13 bases, with 16 bases between. The CDR3 totals 12 residues. The germline V gene has CDR1 SGHAT and CDR2 FQDESV (reference sequence). CDR3 coding DNA: TGTGCCAGCAGCTCGGACAGCGGCTACTCCACCTTC. Translating gives CASSSDSGYSTF.

The gene calls are TRBV7-3 and TRBJ2-2; 11 nucleotides agree with TRBD2. Trimming removed 4 bases from V and 4 bases from J; junction bases left unmatched: 2. This CDR3 spans 15 amino acids. CDR1 is SGHTA, CDR2 FQGTGA, per germline. The CDR3 sequence: CASSSGLAGTGELFF. CDR3 sequence (DNA): TGTGCCAGCAGCTCTGGACTAGCGGGCACCGGGGAGCTGTTTTTT.

The gene calls are TRBV7-8 and TRBJ1-6; D not resolved. The germline gives CDR1 SGHVS, CDR2 FQNEAQ. V shed 5 bases and J shed 7 bases, with 18 bases lying between them. The CDR3 has 16 amino acids. CDR3: CASSPQSPGGNSPLHF. CDR3 DNA sequence: TGTGCCAGCAGCCCACAGTCTCCCGGCGGGAATTCACCCCTCCACTTT.

V usage is TRBV7-3 and J usage is TRBJ2-3; weak D call: TRBD1 (6 bases). The CDR3 is made up of 18 amino acids. CDR1 and CDR2 (germline): SGHTA, FQGTGA. Between the trimmed V and J ends, which lost 4 bases and 0 bases, there was a span of 20 bases. CDR3 protein: CASSSPSGRGGSTDTQYF. CDR3 DNA sequence: TGTGCCAGCAGCTCCCCATCGGGCAGGGGCGGGAGCACAGATACGCAGTATTTT. Full variable domain (rest looked up from reference TRBV7-3 and TRBJ2-3): GAGVSQTPSNKVTEKGKYVELRCDPISGHTALYWYRQSLGQGPEFLIYFQGTGAADDSGLPNDRFFAVRPEGSVSTLKIQRTERGDSAVYLCASSSPSGRGGSTDTQYFGPGTRLTVL.

In this sample, this clone turned up once. The gene calls are TRBV30 and TRBJ2-1, with 8 nucleotides matching TRBD2. Germline values: CDR1 GTSNPN, CDR2 SVGIG (reference sequence). J was trimmed by 5 bases and V by 0 bases; bases with no gene match: 12. This CDR3 is built from 17 residues. The CDR3 DNA reads TGTGCCTGGAGTGTACAGTACCAGCGGGGGAACAACAATGAGCAGTTCTTC. Encoded protein: CAWSVQYQRGNNNEQFF.

This chain uses TRBV11-1 with TRBJ2-7, with unresolved D. Trimming removed 2 bases from V and 3 bases from J, with 14 bases in between. Looked up from germline, CDR1 is SGHAT and CDR2 is FQDESV (reference sequence). The CDR3 runs 15 residues. In DNA form, the CDR3 reads TGTGCCAGCAGCTTACACACCCGGAGCTTCTACGAGCAGTACTTC. Residues: CASSLHTRSFYEQYF.

This chain uses TRBV9 with TRBJ1-2; 9 bases agree with TRBD1. Germline CDR1 and CDR2: SGDLS and YYNGEE. The CDR3 extends over 15 amino acids. The ends lost 0 bases at V and 12 bases at J; junction bases unmatched: 12. Here the CDR3 DNA reads TGTGCCAGCAGCGTAGGACCGGACAGGGGAAGGGGTGACACCTTC. Protein sequence: CASSVGPDRGRGDTF.

The chain employs TRBV5-4 and TRBJ2-7; a weak D match, TRBD2 (5 bases). This CDR3 contains 14 residues. V was trimmed by 0 bases and J by 1 base, leaving 8 bases between them. CDR1 SGHNT and CDR2 YYREEE come from the germline V gene (reference sequence). CDR3 in DNA: TGTGCCAGCAGCTTGGCCGGACTTTCCTACGAGCAGTACTTC. It yields the protein CASSLAGLSYEQYF.

This clone came up a few times. The V call is TRBV6-5, the J call TRBJ1-6; 8 positions match TRBD1. The junction had 12 bases not matched to a gene; V was cut back by 6 bases and J by 11 bases. The CDR3 spans 15 residues. The V gene's germline CDR1 is MNHEY and CDR2 SVGAGI. The CDR3 region has the DNA TGTGCCAGCAGCCCATCAGGGGACAGGCGAACACCCCTCCACTTT. It codes for CASSPSGDRRTPLHF.

The rearrangement uses TRBV7-2 and TRBJ1-1; 7 nucleotides line up with TRBD1. This CDR3 is built from 13 residues. Trimming at V came to 8 bases and at J to 5 bases, leaving 8 bases not matched to a gene. Per the germline V gene, CDR1 is SGHTA and CDR2 is FQGNSA. Written as DNA, the CDR3 is TGTGCCAGCTCGGAGGGGGCATGGACTGAAGCTTTCTTT. Its protein product is CASSEGAWTEAFF.

The chain carries TRBV7-6 and TRBJ2-3; TRBD1 agrees at 9 bases. V lost 11 bases to trimming and J lost 3 bases; unmatched junction nucleotides: 9. CDR3 length: 14 amino acids. Germline V lookup: CDR1 SGHVS, CDR2 FNYEAQ. The CDR3 sequence is CAVTGQGRTDTQYF. CDR3 DNA: TGTGCCGTAACGGGACAGGGTAGGACAGATACGCAGTATTTT.

This rearrangement joins TRBV15 to TRBJ1-2; D unclear. Germline V gene sequence: CDR1 LNHNV, CDR2 YYDKDF (reference sequence). Between the trimmed V and J ends, which lost 0 bases and 8 bases, there was a span of 10 bases. CDR3 length: 13 residues. The DNA of the CDR3 is TGTGCCACCAGCAGAGAGGACTGGTACGGCTACACCTTC. As protein: CATSREDWYGYTF.

J is TRBJ1-1 and V is TRBV19; D is possibly TRBD1 (5 bases). There are 14 residues in the CDR3. The V gene's germline CDR1 is LNHDA and CDR2 SQIVND (reference sequence). Trimming removed 5 bases at V and 0 bases at J, with 10 bases between. The CDR3 spells CASSARALNTEAFF. The CDR3 DNA sequence: TGTGCCAGTAGTGCCAGGGCTTTGAACACTGAAGCTTTCTTT.

This clone has more than one count but fewer than ten. CDR3 sequence (DNA): TGTGCCAGCAGCTTGAGGGCCGGGACAGTGGAAAAACTGTTTTTT. As protein: CASSLRAGTVEKLFF. This chain links TRBV5-6 with TRBJ1-4; 7 bases align to TRBD1. Per the germline V gene, CDR1 is SGHDT and CDR2 is YYEEEE. The CDR3 has 15 amino acids. V shed 1 base and J 8 bases; nucleotides not matched to a gene: 8.

The rearrangement uses TRBV7-8 and TRBJ2-7; D remains unclear. This CDR3 is built from 14 residues. Germline CDR1 SGHVS, CDR2 FQNEAQ. V was pared by 1 base and J by 1 base, with 8 bases between. The DNA of the CDR3 is TGTGCCAGCAGCTTAGGCCTCACTTCCTACGAGCAGTACTTC. Protein sequence: CASSLGLTSYEQYF.

With respect to this clone: At one end the junction does not follow the germline gene, possibly because of a read error. The DNA for the CDR3 is TGTGCCAGCAGATGGCCCACTATGTATGGCTACCCCTTC. Its protein is CASRWPTMYGYPF. The rearrangement links TRBV28 to TRBJ1-2, with unresolved D. Germline V gene lookup returns CDR1 MDHEN and CDR2 SYDVKM. The CDR3 totals 13 residues.